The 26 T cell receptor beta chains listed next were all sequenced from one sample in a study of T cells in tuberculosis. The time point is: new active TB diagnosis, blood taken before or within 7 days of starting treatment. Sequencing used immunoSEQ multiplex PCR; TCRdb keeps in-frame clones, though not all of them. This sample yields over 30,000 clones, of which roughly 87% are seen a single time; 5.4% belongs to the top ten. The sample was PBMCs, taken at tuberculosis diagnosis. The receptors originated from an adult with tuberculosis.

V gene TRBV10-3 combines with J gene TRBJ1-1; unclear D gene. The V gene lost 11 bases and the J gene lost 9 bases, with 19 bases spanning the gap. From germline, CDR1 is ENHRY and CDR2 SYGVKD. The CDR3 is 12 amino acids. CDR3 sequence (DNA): TGTGCCGCGTCAGGTATACTAGATAAAGCTTTCTTT. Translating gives CAASGILDKAFF.

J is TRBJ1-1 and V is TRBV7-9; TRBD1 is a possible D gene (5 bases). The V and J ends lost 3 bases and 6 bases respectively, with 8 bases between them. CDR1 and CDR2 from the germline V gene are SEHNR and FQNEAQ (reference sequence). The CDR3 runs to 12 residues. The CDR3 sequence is CASSLEGAEAFF. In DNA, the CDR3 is TGTGCCAGCAGCTTGGAAGGGGCTGAAGCTTTCTTT.

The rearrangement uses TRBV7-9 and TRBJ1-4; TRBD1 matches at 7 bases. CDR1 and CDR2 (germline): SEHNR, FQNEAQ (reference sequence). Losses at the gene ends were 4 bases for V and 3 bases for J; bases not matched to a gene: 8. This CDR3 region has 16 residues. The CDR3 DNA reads TGTGCCAGCAGCTCGACTAGGGGGCGACCTAATGAAAAACTGTTTTTT. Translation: CASSSTRGRPNEKLFF.

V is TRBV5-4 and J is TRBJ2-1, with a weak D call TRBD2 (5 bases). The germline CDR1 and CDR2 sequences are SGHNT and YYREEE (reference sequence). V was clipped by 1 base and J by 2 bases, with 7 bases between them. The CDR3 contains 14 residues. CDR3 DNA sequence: TGTGCCAGCAGCTTGTGGACTCCCTACAATGAGCAGTTCTTC. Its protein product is CASSLWTPYNEQFF.

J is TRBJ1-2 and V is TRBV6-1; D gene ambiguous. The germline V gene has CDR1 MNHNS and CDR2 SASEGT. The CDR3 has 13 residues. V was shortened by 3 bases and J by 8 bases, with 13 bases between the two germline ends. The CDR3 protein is CASSDWTEGGYTF. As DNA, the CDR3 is TGTGCCAGCAGTGACTGGACCGAGGGAGGCTACACCTTC.

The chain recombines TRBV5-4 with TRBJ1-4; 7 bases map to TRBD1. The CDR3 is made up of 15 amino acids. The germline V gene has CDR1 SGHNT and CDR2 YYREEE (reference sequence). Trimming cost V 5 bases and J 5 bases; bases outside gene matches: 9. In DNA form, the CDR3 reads TGTGCCAGCAGTTCCAGACAGGGAATGAATGAAAAACTGTTTTTT. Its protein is CASSSRQGMNEKLFF.

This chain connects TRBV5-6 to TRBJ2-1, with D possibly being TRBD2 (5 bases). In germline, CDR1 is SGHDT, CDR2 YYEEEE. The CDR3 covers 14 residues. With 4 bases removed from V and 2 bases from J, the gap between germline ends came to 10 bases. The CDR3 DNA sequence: TGTGCCAGCAGCGGAGGACTGGCCTACAATGAGCAGTTCTTC. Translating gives CASSGGLAYNEQFF.

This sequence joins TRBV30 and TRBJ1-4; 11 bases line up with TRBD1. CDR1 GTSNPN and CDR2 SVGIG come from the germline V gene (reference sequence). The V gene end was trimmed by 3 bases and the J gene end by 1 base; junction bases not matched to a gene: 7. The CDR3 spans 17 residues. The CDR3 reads CAWRSPGTGGTNEKLFF. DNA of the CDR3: TGTGCCTGGAGAAGTCCCGGGACAGGGGGAACTAATGAAAAACTGTTTTTT.

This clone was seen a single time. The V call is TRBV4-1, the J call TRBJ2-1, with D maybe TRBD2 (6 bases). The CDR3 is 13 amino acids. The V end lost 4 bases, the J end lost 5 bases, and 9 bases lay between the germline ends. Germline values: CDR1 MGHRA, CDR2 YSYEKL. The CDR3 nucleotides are TGCGCCAGCAGCCCCCCGGGGGACAATGAGCAGTTCTTC. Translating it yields CASSPPGDNEQFF.

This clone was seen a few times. The CDR3 region is CASASQGDTEAFF. The DNA of the CDR3 is TGTGCCAGCGCCTCACAGGGGGACACTGAAGCTTTCTTT. This chain joins TRBV6-1 and TRBJ1-1; the match to TRBD1 covers 8 bases. The V segment lost 8 bases and the J segment 3 bases; nucleotides outside the gene matches: 5. The CDR3 sequence is 13 residues long. CDR1 is MNHNS, CDR2 SASEGT, per germline.

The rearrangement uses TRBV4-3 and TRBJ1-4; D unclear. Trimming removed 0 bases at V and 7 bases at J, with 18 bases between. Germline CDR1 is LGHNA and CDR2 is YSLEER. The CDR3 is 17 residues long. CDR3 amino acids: CASSQEASREWGEKLFF. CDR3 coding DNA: TGCGCCAGCAGCCAAGAGGCTTCGCGGGAGTGGGGTGAAAAACTGTTTTTT.

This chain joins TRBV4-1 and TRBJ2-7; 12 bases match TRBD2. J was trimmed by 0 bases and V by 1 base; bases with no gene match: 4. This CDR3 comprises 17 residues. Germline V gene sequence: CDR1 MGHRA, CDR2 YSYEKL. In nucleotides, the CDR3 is TGCGCCAGCAGCCAAGGACTAGCGGGGGCCAGCTCCTACGAGCAGTACTTC. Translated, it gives CASSQGLAGASSYEQYF.

The CDR3 is CAWSKSPASGAYEQYF. In DNA, the CDR3 is TGTGCCTGGAGTAAGTCGCCGGCTAGCGGGGCCTACGAGCAGTACTTC. The chain joins TRBV30 to TRBJ2-7; 9 nucleotides line up with TRBD2. Germline V gene sequence: CDR1 GTSNPN, CDR2 SVGIG (reference sequence). CDR3 length: 16 amino acids. The V gene end was trimmed by 2 bases and the J gene end by 2 bases; junction bases not matched to a gene: 10.

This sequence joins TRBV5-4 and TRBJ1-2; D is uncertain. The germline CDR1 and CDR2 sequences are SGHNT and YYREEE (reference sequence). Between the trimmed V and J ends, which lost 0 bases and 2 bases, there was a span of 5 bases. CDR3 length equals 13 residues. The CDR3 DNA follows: TGTGCCAGCAGCTTGGCAGAAAACTATGGCTACACCTTC. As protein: CASSLAENYGYTF.

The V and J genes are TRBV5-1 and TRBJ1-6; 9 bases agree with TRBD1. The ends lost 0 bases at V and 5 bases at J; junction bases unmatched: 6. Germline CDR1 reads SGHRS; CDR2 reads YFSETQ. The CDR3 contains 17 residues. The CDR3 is CASSLGRTGGNNSPLHF. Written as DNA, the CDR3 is TGCGCCAGCAGCTTGGGACGAACAGGGGGCAATAATTCACCCCTCCACTTT.

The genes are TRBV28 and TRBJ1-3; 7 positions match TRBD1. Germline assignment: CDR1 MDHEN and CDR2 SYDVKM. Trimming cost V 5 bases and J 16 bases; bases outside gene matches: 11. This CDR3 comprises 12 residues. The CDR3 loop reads CASSSVNRGIYF. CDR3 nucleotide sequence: TGTGCCAGCAGTAGCGTAAACAGGGGTATTTATTTT.

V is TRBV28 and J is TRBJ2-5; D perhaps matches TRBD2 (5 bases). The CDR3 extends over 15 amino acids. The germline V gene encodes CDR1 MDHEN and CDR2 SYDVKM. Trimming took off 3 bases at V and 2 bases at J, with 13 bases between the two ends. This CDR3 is CASSFTRTPQETQYF. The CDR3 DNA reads TGTGCCAGCAGTTTTACCCGGACTCCTCAAGAGACCCAGTACTTC.

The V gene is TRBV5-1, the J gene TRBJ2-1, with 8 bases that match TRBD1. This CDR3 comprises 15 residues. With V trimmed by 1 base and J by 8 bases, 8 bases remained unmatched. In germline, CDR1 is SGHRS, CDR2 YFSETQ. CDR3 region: CASSLTTGAGDEQFF. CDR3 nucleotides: TGCGCCAGCAGCTTGACGACAGGGGCCGGCGATGAGCAGTTCTTC.

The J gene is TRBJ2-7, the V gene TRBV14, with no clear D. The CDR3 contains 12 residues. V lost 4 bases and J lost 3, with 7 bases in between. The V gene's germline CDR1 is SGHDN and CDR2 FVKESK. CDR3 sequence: CASSPGNYEQYF. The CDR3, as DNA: TGTGCCAGCAGCCCAGGTAACTACGAGCAGTACTTC.

In nucleotides, the CDR3 is TGCAGCGTATGGCAGGGGGAAGGTTCACCCCTCCACTTT. It is translated as CSVWQGEGSPLHF. This rearrangement joins TRBV29-1 to TRBJ1-6; 7 positions match TRBD1. The CDR3 spans 13 residues. Germline trimming cut 6 bases from V and 9 bases from J; bases unmatched to any gene: 8. Germline lookup yields CDR1 SQVTM and CDR2 ANQGSEA.

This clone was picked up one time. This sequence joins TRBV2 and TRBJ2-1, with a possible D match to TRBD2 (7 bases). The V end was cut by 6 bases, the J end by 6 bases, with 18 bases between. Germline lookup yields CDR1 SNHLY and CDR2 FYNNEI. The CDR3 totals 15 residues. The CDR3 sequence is CASRGGAVLGNEQFF. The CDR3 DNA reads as TGTGCCAGCAGGGGGGGGGCAGTGCTGGGCAATGAGCAGTTCTTC.

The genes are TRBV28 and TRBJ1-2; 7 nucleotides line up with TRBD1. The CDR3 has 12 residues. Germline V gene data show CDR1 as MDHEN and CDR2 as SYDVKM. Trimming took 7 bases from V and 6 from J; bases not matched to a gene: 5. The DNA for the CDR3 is TGTGCCAGCAACATACAGGGGAATGGCTACACCTTC. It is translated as CASNIQGNGYTF.

In DNA, the CDR3 is TGTGCCAGCAGCTTGGGTCGACAGAGTATTAATGAAAAACTGTTTTTT. As protein: CASSLGRQSINEKLFF. V is TRBV5-5 and J is TRBJ1-4; possible D gene TRBD1, 5 bases. The CDR3 covers 16 residues. Germline CDR1 is SGHKS and CDR2 is YYEKEE (reference sequence). V gave up 0 bases and J gave up 4 bases, with 13 bases separating them.

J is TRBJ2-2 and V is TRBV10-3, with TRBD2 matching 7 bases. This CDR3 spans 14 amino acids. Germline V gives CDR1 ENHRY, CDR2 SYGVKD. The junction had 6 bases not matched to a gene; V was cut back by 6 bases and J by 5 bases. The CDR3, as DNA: TGTGCCATCAGGGAGGGAGGGCGGACCGGGGAGCTGTTTTTT. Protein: CAIREGGRTGELFF.

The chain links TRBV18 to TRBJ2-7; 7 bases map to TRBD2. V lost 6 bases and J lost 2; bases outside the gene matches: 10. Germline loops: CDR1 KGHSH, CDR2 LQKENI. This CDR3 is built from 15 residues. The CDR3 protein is CASSGEGRRAYEQYF. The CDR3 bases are TGTGCCAGCTCCGGGGAGGGGCGCAGAGCCTACGAGCAGTACTTC.

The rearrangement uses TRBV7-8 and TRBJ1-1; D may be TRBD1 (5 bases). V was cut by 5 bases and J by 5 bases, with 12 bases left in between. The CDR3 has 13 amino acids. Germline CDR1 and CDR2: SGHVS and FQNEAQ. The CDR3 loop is CASSQARGTEAFF. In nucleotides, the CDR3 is TGTGCCAGCAGCCAAGCAAGGGGAACTGAAGCTTTCTTT. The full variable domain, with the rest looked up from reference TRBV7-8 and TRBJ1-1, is GAGVSQSPRYKVAKRGQDVALRCDPISGHVSLFWYQQALGQGPEFLTYFQNEAQLDKSGLPSDRFFAERPEGSVSTLKIQRTQQEDSAVYLCASSQARGTEAFFGQGTRLTVV.